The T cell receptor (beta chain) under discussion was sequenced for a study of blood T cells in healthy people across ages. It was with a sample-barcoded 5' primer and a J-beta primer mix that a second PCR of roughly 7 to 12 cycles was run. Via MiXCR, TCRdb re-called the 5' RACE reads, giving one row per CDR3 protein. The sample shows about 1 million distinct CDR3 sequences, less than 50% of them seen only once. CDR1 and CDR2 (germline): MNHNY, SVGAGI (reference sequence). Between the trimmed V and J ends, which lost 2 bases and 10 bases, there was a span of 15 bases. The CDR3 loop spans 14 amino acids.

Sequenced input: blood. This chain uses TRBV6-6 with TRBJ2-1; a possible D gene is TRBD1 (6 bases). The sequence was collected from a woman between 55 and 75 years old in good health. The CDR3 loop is CASSYLGQPYEQFF. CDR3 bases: TGTGCCAGCAGTTACCTGGGACAACCCTACGAGCAGTTCTTC.